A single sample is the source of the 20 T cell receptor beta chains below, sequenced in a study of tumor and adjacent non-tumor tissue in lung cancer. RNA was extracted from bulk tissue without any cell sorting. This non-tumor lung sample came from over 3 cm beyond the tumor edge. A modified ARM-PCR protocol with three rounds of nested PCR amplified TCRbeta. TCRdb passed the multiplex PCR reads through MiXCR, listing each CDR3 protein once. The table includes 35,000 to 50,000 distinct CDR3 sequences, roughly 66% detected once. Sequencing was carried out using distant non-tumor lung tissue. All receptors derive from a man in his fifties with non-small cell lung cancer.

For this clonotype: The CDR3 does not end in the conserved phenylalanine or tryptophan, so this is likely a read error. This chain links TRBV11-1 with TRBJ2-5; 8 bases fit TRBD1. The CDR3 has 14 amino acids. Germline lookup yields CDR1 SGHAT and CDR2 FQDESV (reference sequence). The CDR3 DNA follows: TGTGCCAACAGCTTAGGGACAGGACAGGAGACCCAGTACCTC. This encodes CANSLGTGQETQYL.

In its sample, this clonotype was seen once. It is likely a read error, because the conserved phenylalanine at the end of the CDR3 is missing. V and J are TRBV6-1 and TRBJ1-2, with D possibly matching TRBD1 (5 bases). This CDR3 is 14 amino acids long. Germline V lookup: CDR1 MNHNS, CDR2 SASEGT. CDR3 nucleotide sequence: TGTGCCAGCAGTCTTACAGGAGGTGGCTATAGCTACACCCTC. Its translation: CASSLTGGGYSYTL.

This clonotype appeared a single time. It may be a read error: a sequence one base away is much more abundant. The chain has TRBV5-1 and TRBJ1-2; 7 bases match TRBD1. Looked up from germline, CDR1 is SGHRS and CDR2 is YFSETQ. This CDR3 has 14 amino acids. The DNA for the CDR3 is TGCGCCAGCACCACTCACACAGGGGAGGATGGCCACACCTTC. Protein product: CASTTHTGEDGHTF.

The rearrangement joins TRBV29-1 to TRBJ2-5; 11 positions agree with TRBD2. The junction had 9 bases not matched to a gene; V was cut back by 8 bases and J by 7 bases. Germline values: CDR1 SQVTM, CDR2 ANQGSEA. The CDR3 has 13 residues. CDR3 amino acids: CSTLAGALGTQYF. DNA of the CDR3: TGCAGCACACTAGCGGGAGCTTTGGGGACCCAGTACTTC.

The CDR3 nucleotides read TGTGCCAGCAGCCGCATGAGACTAGCGGGAGGTATCCCCGGGGAGCTGTTTTTT. Its translation: CASSRMRLAGGIPGELFF. The chain recombines TRBV6-1 with TRBJ2-2; 13 bases map to TRBD2. This CDR3 spans 18 amino acids. The germline gives CDR1 MNHNS, CDR2 SASEGT. The junction had 13 bases not matched to a gene; V was cut back by 6 bases and J by 6 bases.

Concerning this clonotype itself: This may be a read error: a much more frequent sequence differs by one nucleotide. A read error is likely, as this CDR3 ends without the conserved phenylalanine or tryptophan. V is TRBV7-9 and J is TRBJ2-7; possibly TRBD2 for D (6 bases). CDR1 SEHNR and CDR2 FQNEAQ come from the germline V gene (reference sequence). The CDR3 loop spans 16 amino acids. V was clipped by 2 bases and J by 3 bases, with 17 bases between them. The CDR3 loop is CASSLSGGEGFYEQYL. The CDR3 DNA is TGTGCCAGCAGCTTAAGTGGAGGGGAAGGGTTCTACGAGCAGTACCTC.

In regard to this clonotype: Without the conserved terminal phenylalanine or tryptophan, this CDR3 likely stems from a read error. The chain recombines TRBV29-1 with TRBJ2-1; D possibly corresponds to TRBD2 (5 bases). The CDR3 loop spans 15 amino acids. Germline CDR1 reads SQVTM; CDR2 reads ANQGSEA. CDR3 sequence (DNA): TGCAGCGTTGAATTATCGGGGAGCTCCTATAATGAACAGTTCTAC. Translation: CSVELSGSSYNEQFY.

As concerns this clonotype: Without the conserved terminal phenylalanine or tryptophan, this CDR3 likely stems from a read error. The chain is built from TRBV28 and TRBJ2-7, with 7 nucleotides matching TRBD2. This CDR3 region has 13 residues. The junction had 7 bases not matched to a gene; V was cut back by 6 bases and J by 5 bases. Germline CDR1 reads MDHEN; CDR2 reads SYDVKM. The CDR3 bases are TGTGCCAGCAGCGGCGGGAGCCTAGACGAGCAGTACTAC. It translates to CASSGGSLDEQYY.

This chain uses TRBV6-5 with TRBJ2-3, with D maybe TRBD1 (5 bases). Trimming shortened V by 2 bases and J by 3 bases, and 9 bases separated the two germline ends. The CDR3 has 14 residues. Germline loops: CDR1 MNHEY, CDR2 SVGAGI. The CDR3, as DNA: TGTGCCAGCAGTTACACTCAGGGAACAGATACGCAGTATTTT. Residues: CASSYTQGTDTQYF.

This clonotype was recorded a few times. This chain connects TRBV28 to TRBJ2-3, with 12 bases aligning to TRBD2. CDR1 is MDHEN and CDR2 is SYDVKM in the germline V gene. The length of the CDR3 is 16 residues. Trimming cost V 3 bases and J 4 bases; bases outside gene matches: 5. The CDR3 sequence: CASSFDSSGRADTQYF. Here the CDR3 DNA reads TGTGCCAGCAGTTTTGATTCTAGCGGGAGGGCAGATACGCAGTATTTT.

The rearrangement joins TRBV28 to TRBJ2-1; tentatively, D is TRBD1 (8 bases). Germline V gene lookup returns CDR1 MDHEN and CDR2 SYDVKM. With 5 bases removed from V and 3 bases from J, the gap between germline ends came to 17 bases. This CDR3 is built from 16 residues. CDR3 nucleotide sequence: TGTGCCAGCAGTCAACAGGGGGGACTACACTACAATGAGCAGTTCTTC. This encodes CASSQQGGLHYNEQFF.

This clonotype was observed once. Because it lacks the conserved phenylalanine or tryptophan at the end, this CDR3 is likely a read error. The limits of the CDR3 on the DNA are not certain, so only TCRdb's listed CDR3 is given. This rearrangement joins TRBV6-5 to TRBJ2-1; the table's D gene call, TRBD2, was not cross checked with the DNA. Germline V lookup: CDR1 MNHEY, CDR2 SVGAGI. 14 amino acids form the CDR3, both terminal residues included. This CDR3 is CASSSSGTSSYHHL.

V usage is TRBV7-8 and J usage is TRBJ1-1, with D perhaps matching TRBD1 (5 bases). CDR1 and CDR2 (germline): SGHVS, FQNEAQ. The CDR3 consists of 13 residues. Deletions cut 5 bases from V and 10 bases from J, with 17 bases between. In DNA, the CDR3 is TGTGCCAGCAGCCAGAGACAGAGTCTTAGAGCTTTCTTT. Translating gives CASSQRQSLRAFF.

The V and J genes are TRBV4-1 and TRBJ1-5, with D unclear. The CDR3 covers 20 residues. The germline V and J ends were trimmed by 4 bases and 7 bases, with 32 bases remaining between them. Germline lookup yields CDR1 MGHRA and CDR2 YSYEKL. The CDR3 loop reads CASSPTPPDYADPLGQPQHF. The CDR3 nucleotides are TGCGCCAGCAGCCCCACACCTCCCGACTACGCGGACCCTTTAGGGCAGCCCCAGCATTTT.

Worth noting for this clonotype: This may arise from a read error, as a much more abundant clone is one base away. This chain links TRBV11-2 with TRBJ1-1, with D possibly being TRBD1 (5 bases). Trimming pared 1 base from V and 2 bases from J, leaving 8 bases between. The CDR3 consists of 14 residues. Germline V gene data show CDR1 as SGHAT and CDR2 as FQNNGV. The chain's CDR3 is CASSLGGDNTEAFF. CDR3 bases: TGTGCCAGCAGCTTAGGGGGGGATAACACTGAAGCTTTCTTT.

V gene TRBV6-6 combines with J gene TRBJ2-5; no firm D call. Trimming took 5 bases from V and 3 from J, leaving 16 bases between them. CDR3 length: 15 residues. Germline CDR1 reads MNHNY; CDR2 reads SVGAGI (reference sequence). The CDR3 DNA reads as TGTGCCAGCAGTAACCCTGCTGTGCACGAAGAGACCCAGTACTTC. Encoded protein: CASSNPAVHEETQYF.

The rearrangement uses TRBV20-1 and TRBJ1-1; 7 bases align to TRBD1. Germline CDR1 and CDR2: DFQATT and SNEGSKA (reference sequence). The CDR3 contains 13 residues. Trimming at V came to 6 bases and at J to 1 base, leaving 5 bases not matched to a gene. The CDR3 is CSAQGQRNTEAFF. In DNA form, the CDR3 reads TGCAGTGCGCAGGGACAGAGGAACACTGAAGCTTTCTTT.

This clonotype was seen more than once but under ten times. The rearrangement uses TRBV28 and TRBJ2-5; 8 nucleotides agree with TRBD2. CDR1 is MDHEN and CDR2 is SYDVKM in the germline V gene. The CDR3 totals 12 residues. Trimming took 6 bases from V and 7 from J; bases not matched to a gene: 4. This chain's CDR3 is CASSRGGTTQYF. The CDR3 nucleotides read TGTGCCAGCAGCCGCGGGGGGACGACCCAGTACTTC.

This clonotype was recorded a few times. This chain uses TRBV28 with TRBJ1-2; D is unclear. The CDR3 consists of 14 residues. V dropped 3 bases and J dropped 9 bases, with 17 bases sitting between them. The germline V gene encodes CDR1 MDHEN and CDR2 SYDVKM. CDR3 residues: CASSFLRRSSCYTF. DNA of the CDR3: TGTGCCAGCAGTTTCCTTCGACGAAGCTCGTGCTACACCTTC.

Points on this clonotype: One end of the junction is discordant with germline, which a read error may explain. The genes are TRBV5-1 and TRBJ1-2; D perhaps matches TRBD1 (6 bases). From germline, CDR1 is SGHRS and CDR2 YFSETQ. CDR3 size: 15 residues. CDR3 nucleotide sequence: TGTACCAGCACATCGGGACACGGGGGTAGCTATGGCTACACCTTC. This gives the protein CTSTSGHGGSYGYTF.